This TCR beta chain came from a study of shared clonotypes between healthy human individuals. At the level of the study: Serving as donors were two women and three men, whose ages spanned 18 to 49.

On this clone itself: What it recognizes is unknown.

Broader study findings: Clonotypes which were not shared had lower generation probabilities than clonotypes that all four donors shared.

Tens of thousands of T cell genomes (roughly 220 ng DNA) went into each sorted-subset replicate. Method: immunoSEQ multiplex PCR; TCRdb's copy keeps in-frame clones and lacks some. The sample contains a few million clones, around nine tenths of which appear only once. Into CD45RA+ naive and CD45RA-negative memory subsets, the CD4+ cells were split. The source is a man aged 18 to 30 in good health. The sample taken for sequencing was naive CD4+ T cells sorted from blood. Described subset: CD45RA+ positively selected.

CDR3 loop: CASVDGYEQYF. The CDR3 DNA is TGTGCCAGCGTTGACGGCTACGAGCAGTACTTC. The genes are TRBV30 and TRBJ2-7, with D uncertain. This CDR3 contains 11 residues. The ends were cut back, 8 bases at V and 3 bases at J, with 11 bases in the middle. Germline V gene data show CDR1 as GTSNPN and CDR2 as SVGIG (reference sequence).